This entry features one T cell receptor (beta chain) sequence. The data are from a study of blood T cell repertoires in COVID-19. In the study overall: The study drew acute and convalescent COVID-19 samples from the United States, Italy and Spain. PBMCs, B-cell-depleted T cells, or T cells provided the cDNA or gDNA that made up the material.

Germline CDR1 reads SEHNR; CDR2 reads FQNEAQ (reference sequence). V lost 3 bases and J 5 bases, leaving 10 bases between the germline ends. The CDR3 has 14 amino acids. TCRdb keeps only in-frame clones here, not all; method: immunoSEQ multiplex PCR. The sample has roughly 160,000 clones, around 90% seen once. Enrollment of patients from Seattle took place during active infection, with longitudinal follow-up. Input material: peripheral blood. The clonotype originates from a woman aged 80 or over with COVID-19, enrolled during active disease. This chain links TRBV7-9 with TRBJ1-4, with D tentatively TRBD1 (6 bases). CDR3 in DNA: TGTGCCAGCAGCTTCAGGACAGAGAATGAAAAACTGTTTTTT. Residues: CASSFRTENEKLFF.